These 28 T cell receptor beta chains were all obtained from the same sample, sequenced in a study of blood T cell repertoires in COVID-19 (dated by TCRdb to about 2020). The library was made by the immunoSEQ multiplex PCR assay. What TCRdb holds here is the immuneACCESS table cut down to in-frame rearrangements. Part of the clones is not present; checked against another copy, under half of the missing clones reflect an unresolved V gene, and the others are unexplained. This sample comprises 210,000 or so clones, 82% of them detected only once. The top ten clonotypes cover about 12% of the sample. The sequenced sample was peripheral blood. Every receptor here comes from a woman between 35 and 50 years old with acute or convalescent COVID-19.

The chain joins TRBV5-1 to TRBJ2-5, with D perhaps TRBD2 (6 bases). The V and J ends lost 0 bases and 2 bases respectively, with 11 bases between them. Germline values: CDR1 SGHRS, CDR2 YFSETQ. The CDR3 contains 15 residues. CDR3 sequence (DNA): TGCGCCAGCAGCTTGGTAACGGCGGGGCAAGAGACCCAGTACTTC. Its protein product is CASSLVTAGQETQYF.

The chain couples TRBV19 to TRBJ2-6; D gene unclear. Germline loops: CDR1 LNHDA, CDR2 SQIVND (reference sequence). The CDR3 contains 13 residues. V was shortened by 7 bases and J by 0 bases, with 4 bases between the two germline ends. CDR3 region: CASTGSGANVLTF. CDR3 nucleotides: TGTGCCAGTACAGGCTCTGGGGCCAACGTCCTGACTTTC.

The chain carries TRBV24-1 and TRBJ2-7; D uncertain. CDR3 length equals 14 residues. From germline, CDR1 is KGHDR and CDR2 SFDVKD. V lost 4 bases to trimming and J lost 2 bases, with 11 bases between them. The CDR3: CATSDPGPPYEQYF. As DNA, the CDR3 is TGTGCCACCAGTGACCCGGGTCCCCCCTACGAGCAGTACTTC.

The chain has TRBV30 and TRBJ2-2, with D possibly being TRBD2 (7 bases). The CDR3 is 15 amino acids. Trimming removed 4 bases at V and 5 bases at J, with 17 bases between. Germline V lookup: CDR1 GTSNPN, CDR2 SVGIG (reference sequence). CDR3 sequence (DNA): TGTGCCTGGAACCCTGGGGGGGGGCGGACCGGGGAGCTGTTTTTT. It translates to CAWNPGGGRTGELFF. The full variable domain, in which reference TRBV30 and TRBJ2-2 provide the parts outside the CDR3, is SQTIHQWPATLVQPVGSPLSLECTVEGTSNPNLYWYRQAAGRGLQLLFYSVGIGQISSEVPQNLSASRPQDRQFILSSKKLLLSDSGFYLCAWNPGGGRTGELFFGEGSRLTVL.

The genes are TRBV29-1 and TRBJ1-5; 7 bases match TRBD1. The trim removed 5 bases at V and 0 bases at J, leaving 10 bases unmatched. In germline, CDR1 is SQVTM, CDR2 ANQGSEA. This CDR3 has 16 amino acids. This chain's CDR3 is CSVLGQPIYSNQPQHF. DNA for the CDR3: TGCAGCGTTTTGGGACAGCCAATCTATAGCAATCAGCCCCAGCATTTT. The full variable domain, rest sourced from reference TRBV29-1 and TRBJ1-5, is SAVISQKPSRDICQRGTSLTIQCQVDSQVTMMFWYRQQPGQSLTLIATANQGSEATYESGFVIDKFPISRPNLTFSTLTVSNMSPEDSSIYLCSVLGQPIYSNQPQHFGDGTRLSIL.

J is TRBJ2-1 and V is TRBV7-9; maybe TRBD1 (6 bases). V lost 4 bases and J lost 5, with 18 bases in between. Looked up from germline, CDR1 is SEHNR and CDR2 is FQNEAQ (reference sequence). The CDR3 totals 16 residues. CDR3 in amino acids: CASSWGRAPLHNEQFF. The DNA of the CDR3 is TGTGCCAGCAGCTGGGGGCGGGCTCCTCTCCACAATGAGCAGTTCTTC.

J is TRBJ2-5 and V is TRBV5-6, with D possibly TRBD2 on 5 matching bases. There are 14 residues in the CDR3. Germline V gene sequence: CDR1 SGHDT, CDR2 YYEEEE. The germline V and J ends were trimmed by 0 bases and 1 base, with 7 bases remaining between them. The CDR3 DNA reads TGTGCCAGCAGCTTGGACGGACTCCAAGAGACCCAGTACTTC. Its protein product is CASSLDGLQETQYF.

The chain employs TRBV6-2 or TRBV6-3 and TRBJ2-1; weak D call: TRBD1 (7 bases). The CDR3 is 14 amino acids. The germline V gene encodes CDR1 MNHEY and CDR2 SVGEGT. Trimming left V 2 bases short and J 6 bases short, with 11 bases between. The CDR3 region has the DNA TGTGCCAGCAGTTACGGCCAGGGGGGCAATGAGCAGTTCTTC. This codes for CASSYGQGGNEQFF.

The chain uses TRBV6-6 and TRBJ2-2; TRBD1 agrees at 10 bases. Looked up from germline, CDR1 is MNHNY and CDR2 is SVGAGI (reference sequence). CDR3 length: 16 amino acids. The V gene end was trimmed by 5 bases and the J gene end by 3 bases; junction bases not matched to a gene: 6. CDR3 DNA sequence: TGTGCCAGCAGTCCAGACAGGGGGCACTACACCGGGGAGCTGTTTTTT. Translating gives CASSPDRGHYTGELFF.

The chain uses TRBV6-6 and TRBJ1-1; D unresolved. Germline V gene data show CDR1 as MNHNY and CDR2 as SVGAGI (reference sequence). Trimming cost V 6 bases and J 0 bases, with 14 bases left between them. This CDR3 is 15 amino acids long. CDR3 nucleotides: TGTGCCAGCAGCATAGAAGGCGACATGAACACTGAAGCTTTCTTT. This codes for CASSIEGDMNTEAFF.

This chain joins TRBV29-1 and TRBJ2-2, with a weak D call TRBD2 (5 bases). Germline lookup yields CDR1 SQVTM and CDR2 ANQGSEA. Trimming cost V 4 bases and J 6 bases, with 9 bases left between them. The CDR3 has 12 residues. CDR3 loop: CSVVIASGELFF. CDR3 nucleotide sequence: TGCAGCGTTGTGATAGCGTCCGGGGAGCTGTTTTTT.

This chain joins TRBV7-8 and TRBJ2-3; 12 bases map to TRBD2. The CDR3 is 16 amino acids. Trimming removed 6 bases from V and 5 bases from J; junction bases left unmatched: 9. The germline V gene encodes CDR1 SGHVS and CDR2 FQNEAQ. The CDR3 here is CASRHLAGGPQDTQYF. CDR3 DNA sequence: TGTGCCAGCAGACACCTAGCGGGGGGGCCGCAAGATACGCAGTATTTT.

The chain joins TRBV7-8 to TRBJ2-3, with a weak D call TRBD2 (7 bases). This CDR3 comprises 19 residues. V dropped 1 base and J dropped 1 base, with 21 bases sitting between them. Germline CDR1 SGHVS, CDR2 FQNEAQ. CDR3 sequence: CASSLVGGGPGLGTDTQYF. CDR3 nucleotide sequence: TGTGCCAGCAGCTTAGTAGGGGGAGGGCCTGGTTTAGGCACAGATACGCAGTATTTT.

This clone was seen a few times. The chain couples TRBV19 to TRBJ1-2, with D unclear. Trimming removed 5 bases from V and 5 bases from J, with 9 bases in between. The germline V gene encodes CDR1 LNHDA and CDR2 SQIVND (reference sequence). The CDR3 is 12 amino acids. CDR3 bases: TGTGCCAGTAGTGCGGGAGATTATGGCTACACCTTC. Its protein is CASSAGDYGYTF.

This chain links TRBV5-1 with TRBJ2-3; 9 nucleotides line up with TRBD2. After removal of 0 bases from V and 2 bases from J, the junction contained 4 bases not matched to a gene. Germline CDR1 reads SGHRS; CDR2 reads YFSETQ. This CDR3 region has 16 residues. The CDR3, as DNA: TGCGCCAGCAGCTTGGATAGCGGGGGACTCACAGATACGCAGTATTTT. Amino acids: CASSLDSGGLTDTQYF.

The count of this clone is one. V is TRBV4-1 and J is TRBJ2-7, with a weak D call TRBD2 (6 bases). Per germline, CDR1 MGHRA and CDR2 YSYEKL. This CDR3 is 14 amino acids long. V dropped 4 bases and J dropped 6 bases, with 16 bases sitting between them. CDR3 bases: TGCGCCAGCAGCCTCGGGACTGGAAAGGCCGAGCAGTACTTC. Amino acid sequence: CASSLGTGKAEQYF.

V is TRBV9 and J is TRBJ2-5; 10 bases are shared with TRBD2. This CDR3 is built from 16 residues. With 2 bases clipped from V and 1 base from J, the junction kept 5 bases outside the gene matches. The germline gives CDR1 SGDLS, CDR2 YYNGEE. CDR3 coding DNA: TGTGCCAGCAGCGTGGGGACTAGCGTATCCCAAGAGACCCAGTACTTC. Translation: CASSVGTSVSQETQYF.

J is TRBJ2-1 and V is TRBV7-2; no clear D. Germline V lookup: CDR1 SGHTA, CDR2 FQGNSA. The CDR3 length is 12 residues. The V and J ends lost 5 bases and 7 bases respectively, with 9 bases between them. In nucleotides, the CDR3 is TGTGCCAGCAGCCGAACATGGAATGAGCAGTTCTTC. This translates into CASSRTWNEQFF.

The chain combines TRBV15 with TRBJ1-1, with TRBD1 identical over 9 bases. The germline V gene has CDR1 LNHNV and CDR2 YYDKDF (reference sequence). There are 14 residues in the CDR3. Germline trimming cut 0 bases from V and 7 bases from J; bases unmatched to any gene: 3. The DNA of the CDR3 is TGTGCCACCAGCAGAGAGGGGACAGGGTTTGAAGCTTTCTTT. This translates into CATSREGTGFEAFF.

The sample holds one count of this clone. The chain links TRBV19 to TRBJ1-1; D is perhaps TRBD1 (6 bases). This CDR3 contains 15 residues. In germline, CDR1 is LNHDA, CDR2 SQIVND (reference sequence). Deletions cut 3 bases from V and 1 base from J, with 12 bases between. The CDR3 sequence: CASSMGAGRNTEAFF. CDR3 DNA sequence: TGTGCCAGTAGTATGGGGGCCGGACGGAACACTGAAGCTTTCTTT. The whole variable domain, remainder taken from reference TRBV19 and TRBJ1-1, is DGGITQSPKYLFRKEGQNVTLSCEQNLNHDAMYWYRQDPGQGLRLIYYSQIVNDFQKGDIAEGYSVSREKKESFPLTVTSAQKNPTAFYLCASSMGAGRNTEAFFGQGTRLTVV.

The chain joins TRBV27 to TRBJ2-7; the D gene is possibly TRBD1 (6 bases). The CDR3 is 19 residues long. Per the germline V gene, CDR1 is MNHEY and CDR2 is SMNVEV (reference sequence). V lost 6 bases and J 5 bases, leaving 32 bases between the germline ends. The CDR3 DNA is TGTGCCAGCAGCCTAATTCCGCCCCGTGGGGGCAGGGTGGTAGACGAGCAGTACTTC. Translated: CASSLIPPRGGRVVDEQYF.

This clone has just one count. V usage is TRBV6-4 and J usage is TRBJ2-4, with D hard to call. The CDR3 extends over 16 amino acids. The V end lost 2 bases, the J end lost 0 bases, and 11 bases lay between the germline ends. CDR1 is MRHNA and CDR2 is SNTAGT in the germline V gene. As DNA, the CDR3 is TGTGCCAGCAGTGACACTCTTGTTAGAGCCAAAAACATTCAGTACTTC. Amino acids: CASSDTLVRAKNIQYF.

For the CDR3, the DNA is TGTGCCAGCAGTGTGGGCCGGGAGAACACTGAAGCTTTCTTT. As protein: CASSVGRENTEAFF. The chain combines TRBV2 with TRBJ1-1, with D unresolved. CDR1 is SNHLY and CDR2 is FYNNEI in the germline V gene. The V gene lost 4 bases and the J gene lost 1 base, with 10 bases spanning the gap. This CDR3 has 14 residues.

V is TRBV28 and J is TRBJ1-1; D is undetermined. Germline CDR1 is MDHEN and CDR2 is SYDVKM. This CDR3 contains 14 residues. The germline V and J ends were trimmed by 3 bases and 6 bases, with 14 bases remaining between them. CDR3 nucleotides: TGTGCCAGCAGTTTGCCCCGGAGAAACCCTGAAGCTTTCTTT. This codes for CASSLPRRNPEAFF.

The chain employs TRBV30 and TRBJ1-1, with TRBD1 matching over 8 bases. V trimming: 1 base; J trimming: 5 bases; junction bases outside the gene matches: 6. Germline CDR1 is GTSNPN and CDR2 is SVGIG (reference sequence). The CDR3 is made up of 14 amino acids. In nucleotides, the CDR3 is TGTGCCTGGAGTGCGGACAGGGTGGGAACTGAAGCTTTCTTT. Amino acid sequence: CAWSADRVGTEAFF.

The J gene is TRBJ1-1, the V gene TRBV10-3; D remains ambiguous. Trimming took off 2 bases at V and 6 bases at J, with 13 bases between the two ends. CDR3 length: 14 residues. The germline gives CDR1 ENHRY, CDR2 SYGVKD. CDR3 in DNA: TGTGCCATCAGTGAGGAGGGTGGATGGGCTGAAGCTTTCTTT. This sequence encodes CAISEEGGWAEAFF.

The chain combines TRBV24-1 with TRBJ2-5; D uncertain. Trimming left V 9 bases short and J 1 base short, with 23 bases between. The CDR3 runs to 17 residues. Germline assignment: CDR1 KGHDR and CDR2 SFDVKD. Here the CDR3 DNA reads TGTGCCACCGGCTGCGGAAGCGTATCCCAACTCCAAGAGACCCAGTACTTC. Translated: CATGCGSVSQLQETQYF.

The chain uses TRBV4-1 and TRBJ2-1; 7 bases map to TRBD1. This CDR3 region has 16 residues. Per germline, CDR1 MGHRA and CDR2 YSYEKL. The V segment lost 0 bases and the J segment 0 bases; nucleotides outside the gene matches: 2. CDR3 nucleotides: TGCGCCAGCAGCCAAGATTCAGGGGGCTCCTACAATGAGCAGTTCTTC. Protein sequence: CASSQDSGGSYNEQFF.